These T cell receptor beta chains were read from a single sample in a study of a mutant IDH1 vaccine in newly diagnosed glioma. TCRdb keeps only in-frame clones here, not all; method: immunoSEQ multiplex PCR. The sample contains approximately 11,000 clones, around 81% of which appear only once. No antigen has been assigned to these receptors. Here the sequenced sample was PBMCs, taken from a glioma patient whose treatment included an IDH1 peptide vaccine. These receptors came from a man between 25 and 39 years old with glioma. Each CDR3 is given with its conserved first and last residue. The D gene is left open where the match is weak. Only part of the rows carry a size: once, few, many, or a class if the clone is expanded.

j_call | d_call | v_call | clone_size | cdr3_aa | cdr3_nt
TRBJ2-7 | NA | TRBV5-1 | NA | CASSPPGTEQYF | TGCGCCAGCAGCCCGCCGGGAACCGAGCAGTACTTC
TRBJ2-1 | NA | TRBV4-1 | NA | CASSPREPPTSQFF | TGCGCCAGCAGCCCCCGGGAACCCCCAACCTCCCAGTTCTTC
TRBJ2-1 | NA | TRBV6-5 | NA | CASSPGLLNEQFF | TGTGCCAGCAGCCCCGGACTACTCAATGAGCAGTTCTTC
TRBJ1-2 | TRBD1 | TRBV7-2 | once | CASSSQGQVNYGYTF | TGTGCCAGCAGCTCACAAGGACAGGTTAACTATGGCTACACCTTC
TRBJ2-1 | TRBD2 | TRBV11-2 | NA | CASSKGLAGGKQFF | TGTGCCAGCAGCAAGGGACTAGCGGGCGGGAAGCAGTTCTTC
TRBJ2-3 | TRBD2 | TRBV5-4 | NA | CASSVLAGGVADTQYF | TGTGCCAGCAGCGTACTAGCGGGAGGTGTAGCAGATACGCAGTATTTT
TRBJ1-1 | NA | TRBV4-2 | few | CASSLGPLMNTEAFF | TGTGCCAGCAGCTTGGGGCCGCTCATGAACACTGAAGCTTTCTTT
TRBJ2-5 | TRBD1 | TRBV5-1 | NA | CASSLGTGSVAQYF | TGCGCCAGCAGCTTAGGGACAGGGTCGGTGGCCCAGTACTTC
TRBJ2-2 | NA | TRBV30 | NA | CAWSVRRSFTGELFF | TGTGCCTGGAGTGTACGAAGGTCTTTTACCGGGGAGCTGTTTTTT
TRBJ2-1 | NA | TRBV11-3 | NA | CASSLGRANEQFF | TGTGCCAGCAGCTTAGGGCGAGCCAATGAGCAGTTCTTC
TRBJ2-7 | NA | TRBV5-4 | NA | CASSLAGRDEQYF | TGTGCCAGCAGCTTGGCTGGGCGGGACGAGCAGTACTTC
TRBJ2-6 | NA | TRBV5-5 | NA | CASSLGYSGANVLTF | TGTGCCAGCAGCTTGGGTTACTCTGGGGCCAACGTCCTGACTTTC
TRBJ2-1 | NA | TRBV10-3 | NA | CAISVGNEQFF | TGTGCCATCAGTGTCGGGAATGAGCAGTTCTTC
TRBJ2-1 | TRBD1 | TRBV6-6 | NA | CASSLDRGYNEQFF | TGTGCCAGCAGCTTAGACAGGGGATACAATGAGCAGTTCTTC
TRBJ1-1 | TRBD1 | TRBV7-9 | NA | CASSLGGDRTGAFF | TGTGCCAGCAGCTTAGGTGGGGACAGGACCGGAGCTTTCTTT
TRBJ2-1 | TRBD2 | TRBV5-1 | NA | CASSLRALADSYNEQFF | TGCGCCAGCAGCTTGAGAGCGCTAGCGGATTCCTACAATGAGCAGTTCTTC
TRBJ2-1 | NA | TRBV9 | NA | CASSVESGPAFF | TGTGCCAGCAGCGTAGAAAGCGGGCCCGCGTTCTTC
TRBJ1-1 | TRBD1 | TRBV19 | NA | CASSAVAGGVEAFF | TGTGCCAGTAGTGCCGTCGCAGGGGGCGTTGAAGCTTTCTTT
TRBJ2-3 | NA | TRBV27 | NA | CASSFLGSSTDTQYF | TGTGCCAGCAGCTTTCTAGGGTCTAGCACAGATACGCAGTATTTT
TRBJ2-5 | NA | TRBV4-1 | NA | CASSPPSAGLETQYF | TGCGCCAGCAGCCCGCCGTCGGCCGGTTTAGAGACCCAGTACTTC
TRBJ1-1 | NA | TRBV6-4 | NA | CASSDSGRANTEAFF | TGTGCCAGCAGTGACTCCGGCAGGGCGAACACTGAAGCTTTCTTT
TRBJ2-7 | TRBD1 | TRBV11-1 | once | CASSNDRGISYEQYF | TGTGCCAGCAGCAACGACAGGGGGATCTCCTACGAGCAGTACTTC
TRBJ2-7 | TRBD1 | TRBV2 | NA | CASYRGADEQYF | TGTGCCAGCTACAGGGGTGCCGACGAGCAGTACTTC
TRBJ1-3 | TRBD1 | TRBV7-9 | NA | CASSLKRGQLIGNTIYF | TGTGCCAGCAGCTTAAAAAGGGGACAGTTAATCGGAAACACCATATATTTT
TRBJ2-7 | TRBD2 | TRBV12-5 | NA | CASGLESGRSYEQYF | TGTGCTAGTGGTTTGGAGAGCGGGAGATCCTACGAGCAGTACTTC
TRBJ2-3 | TRBD2 | TRBV4-2 | NA | CASSQGSGSGDTQYF | TGTGCCAGCAGCCAAGGTAGCGGGAGTGGAGATACGCAGTATTTT
TRBJ2-3 | NA | TRBV5-1 | NA | CASSLGDIHSTDTQYF | TGCGCCAGCAGCTTGGGGGACATCCATAGCACAGATACGCAGTATTTT
TRBJ2-2 | NA | TRBV6-5 | NA | CASSYRGAPLTGELFF | TGTGCCAGCAGTTACCGGGGGGCGCCCCTCACCGGGGAGCTGTTTTTT
TRBJ1-1 | TRBD1 | TRBV7-2 | NA | CASSPPGRGDPGTEAFF | TGTGCCAGCAGCCCACCCGGCAGGGGGGACCCGGGTACTGAAGCTTTCTTT
TRBJ1-2 | TRBD1 | TRBV2 | NA | CASSSQGTDGYTF | TGTGCCAGCAGTTCACAGGGGACGGATGGCTACACCTTC
TRBJ2-3 | NA | TRBV20-1 | NA | CSAMTDTQYF | TGCAGTGCTATGACAGATACGCAGTATTTT